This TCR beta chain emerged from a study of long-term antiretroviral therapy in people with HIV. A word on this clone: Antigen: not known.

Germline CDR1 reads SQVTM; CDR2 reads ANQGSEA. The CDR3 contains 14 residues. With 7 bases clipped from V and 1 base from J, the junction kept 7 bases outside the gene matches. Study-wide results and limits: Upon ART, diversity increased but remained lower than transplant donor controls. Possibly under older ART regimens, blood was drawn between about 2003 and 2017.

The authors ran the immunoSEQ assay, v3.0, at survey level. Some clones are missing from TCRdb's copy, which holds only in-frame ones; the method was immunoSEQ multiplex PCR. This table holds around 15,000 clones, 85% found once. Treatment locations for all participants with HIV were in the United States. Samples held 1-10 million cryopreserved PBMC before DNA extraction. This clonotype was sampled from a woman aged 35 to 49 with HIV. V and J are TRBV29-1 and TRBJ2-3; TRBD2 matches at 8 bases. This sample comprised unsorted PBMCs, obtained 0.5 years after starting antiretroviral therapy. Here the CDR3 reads CSAKAGEGTDTQYF. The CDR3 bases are TGCAGCGCCAAAGCGGGAGAAGGCACAGATACGCAGTATTTT.